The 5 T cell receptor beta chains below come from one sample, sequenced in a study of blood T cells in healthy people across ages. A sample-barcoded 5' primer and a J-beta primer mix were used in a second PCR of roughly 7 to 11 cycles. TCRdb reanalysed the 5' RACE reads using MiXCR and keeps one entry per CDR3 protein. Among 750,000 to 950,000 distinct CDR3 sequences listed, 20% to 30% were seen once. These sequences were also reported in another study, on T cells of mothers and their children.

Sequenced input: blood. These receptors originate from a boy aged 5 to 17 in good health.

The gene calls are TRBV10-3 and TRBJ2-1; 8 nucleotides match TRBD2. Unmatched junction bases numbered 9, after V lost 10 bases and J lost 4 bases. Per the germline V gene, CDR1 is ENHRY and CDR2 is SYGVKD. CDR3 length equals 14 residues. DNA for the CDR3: TGTGCCACCGGGGGGGACGGGTCGTACAATGAGCAGTTCTTC. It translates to CATGGDGSYNEQFF.

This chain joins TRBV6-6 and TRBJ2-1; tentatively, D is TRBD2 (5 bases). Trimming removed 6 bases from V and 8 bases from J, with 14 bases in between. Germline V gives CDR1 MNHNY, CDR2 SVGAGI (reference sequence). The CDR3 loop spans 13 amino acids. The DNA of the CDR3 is TGTGCCAGCAGCGATCCAACCGGGGATGAGCAGTTCTTC. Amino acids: CASSDPTGDEQFF.

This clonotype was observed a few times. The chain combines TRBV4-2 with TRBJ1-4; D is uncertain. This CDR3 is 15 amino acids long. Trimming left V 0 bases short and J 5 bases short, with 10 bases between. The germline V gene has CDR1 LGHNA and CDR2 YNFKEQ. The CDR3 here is CASSQDIGRNEKLFF. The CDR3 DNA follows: TGTGCCAGCAGCCAAGACATCGGCAGAAATGAAAAACTGTTTTTT.

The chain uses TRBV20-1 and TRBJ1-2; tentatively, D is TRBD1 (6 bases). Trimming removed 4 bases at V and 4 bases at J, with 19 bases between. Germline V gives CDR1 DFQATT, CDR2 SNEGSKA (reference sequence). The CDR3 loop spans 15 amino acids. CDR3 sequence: CSANRRDNSLYGYTF. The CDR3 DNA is TGCAGTGCTAACCGCCGGGACAATTCTCTCTATGGCTACACCTTC.

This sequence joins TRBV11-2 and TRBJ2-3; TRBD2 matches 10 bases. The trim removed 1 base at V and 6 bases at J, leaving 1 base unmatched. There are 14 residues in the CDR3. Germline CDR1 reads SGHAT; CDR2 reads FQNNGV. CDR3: CASSLALAGDTQYF. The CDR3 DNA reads TGTGCCAGCAGCTTAGCACTAGCGGGGGATACGCAGTATTTT.